One TCR beta chain is described in this entry. Its antigen remains unidentified. The sample comes from a study of cytomegalovirus exposure and HLA in healthy donors. Study outcomes and limitations: It is likely that the observed cluster of highly shared sequence variants was a sequencing artifact.

The PCR was carried out with 60 Vbeta primers and 13 Jbeta primers. Only in-frame clones appear in the TCRdb table, and some are missing; sequencing was by immunoSEQ multiplex PCR. This table holds 150,000 or so clones, around three quarters found once. V shed 4 bases and J 7 bases; nucleotides not matched to a gene: 4. Germline V CDR1 and CDR2: KGHSH, LQKENI. The CDR3 extends over 13 amino acids. The V call is TRBV18, the J call TRBJ2-1; 7 nucleotides line up with TRBD2. The specimen sequenced was PBMCs. The sequence derives from a man aged 35-49 years in good health and CMV-seropositive. The CDR3 protein is CASSRSGQNEQFF. As DNA, the CDR3 is TGTGCCAGCTCACGTAGCGGGCAGAATGAGCAGTTCTTC.